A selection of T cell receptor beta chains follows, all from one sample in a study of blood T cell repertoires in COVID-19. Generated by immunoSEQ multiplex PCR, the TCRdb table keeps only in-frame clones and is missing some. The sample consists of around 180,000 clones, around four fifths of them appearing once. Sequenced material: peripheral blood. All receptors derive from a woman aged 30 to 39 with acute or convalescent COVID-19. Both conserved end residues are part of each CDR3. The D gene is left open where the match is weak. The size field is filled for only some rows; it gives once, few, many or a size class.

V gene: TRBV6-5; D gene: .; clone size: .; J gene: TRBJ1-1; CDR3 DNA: TGTGCCAGCAGATTGACGGGGAGGAACACTGAAGCTTTCTTT; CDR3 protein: CASRLTGRNTEAFF
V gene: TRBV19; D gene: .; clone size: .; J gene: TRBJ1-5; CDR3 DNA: TGTGCCAGTAGTGGCAGGGAGGATCAGCCCCAGCATTTT; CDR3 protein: CASSGREDQPQHF
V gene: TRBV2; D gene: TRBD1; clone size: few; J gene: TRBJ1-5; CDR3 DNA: TGTGCCAGCAGGAGGACAGGGGGCAATCAGCCCCAGCATTTT; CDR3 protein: CASRRTGGNQPQHF
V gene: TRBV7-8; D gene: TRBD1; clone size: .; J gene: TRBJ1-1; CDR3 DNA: TGTGCCAGCAGCGAAAACAGGGACAGGAAGAACACTGAAGCTTTCTTT; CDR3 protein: CASSENRDRKNTEAFF
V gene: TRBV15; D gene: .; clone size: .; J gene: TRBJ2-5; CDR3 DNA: TGTGCCACCAGCAGAGATCGAGGAAGCCAGGGAGAGACCCAGTACTTC; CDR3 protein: CATSRDRGSQGETQYF
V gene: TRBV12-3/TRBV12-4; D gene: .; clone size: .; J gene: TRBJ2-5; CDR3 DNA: TGTGCCAGCAGGGGGGGGCAGACCCAGTACTTC; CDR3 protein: CASRGGQTQYF
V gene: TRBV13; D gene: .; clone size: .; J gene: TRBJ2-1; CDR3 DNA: TGTGCCAGCAGCCCAGACTACGCCGAGCAGTTCTTC; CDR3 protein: CASSPDYAEQFF
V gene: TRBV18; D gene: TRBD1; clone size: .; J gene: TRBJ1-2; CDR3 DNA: TGTGCCAGCTCACTACCGGGACAGGGGTTAAATGGCTACACCTTC; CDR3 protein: CASSLPGQGLNGYTF
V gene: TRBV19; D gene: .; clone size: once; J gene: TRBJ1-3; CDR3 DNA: TGTGCCAGTGGGGGAACAGGGACGTCTGGAAACACCATATATTTT; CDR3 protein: CASGGTGTSGNTIYF
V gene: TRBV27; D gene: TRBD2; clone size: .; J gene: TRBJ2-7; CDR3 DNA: TGTGCCAGCAGTTCGAATCCGGGACTAGCGGGAGACTCCTACGAGCAGTACTTC; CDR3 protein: CASSSNPGLAGDSYEQYF
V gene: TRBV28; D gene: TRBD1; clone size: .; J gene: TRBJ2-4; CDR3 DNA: TGTGCCAGCAGTAAACAGGGGGCCCAAAACATTCAGTACTTC; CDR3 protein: CASSKQGAQNIQYF
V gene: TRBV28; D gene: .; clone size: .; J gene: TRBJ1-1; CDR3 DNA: TGTGCCAGCAGTTTAGGAGGTATGGGGATAAACACTGAAGCTTTCTTT; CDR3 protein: CASSLGGMGINTEAFF
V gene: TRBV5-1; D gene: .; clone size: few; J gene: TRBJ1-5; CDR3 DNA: TGCGCCAGCAGCCCAACAGGGAATCAGCCCCAGCATTTT; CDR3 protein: CASSPTGNQPQHF
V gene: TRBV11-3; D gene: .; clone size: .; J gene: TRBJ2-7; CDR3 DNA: TGTGCCAGCAGCCCGGGGCGGGGGCCGTCCTACGAGCAGTACTTC; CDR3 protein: CASSPGRGPSYEQYF
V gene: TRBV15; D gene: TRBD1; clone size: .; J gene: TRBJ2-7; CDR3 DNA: TGTGCCACCAGCAGGCCCGGGACAGGGATCTTCCGGCAGTACTTC; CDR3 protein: CATSRPGTGIFRQYF
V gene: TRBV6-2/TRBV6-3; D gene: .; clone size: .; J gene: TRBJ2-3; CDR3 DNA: TGTGCCAGCAGTTATGGAATAGAGCGGACCACAGATACGCAGTATTTT; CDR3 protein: CASSYGIERTTDTQYF
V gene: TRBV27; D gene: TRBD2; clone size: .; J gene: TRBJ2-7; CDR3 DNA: TGTGCCAGCAGTTTAGCAACGGGAGGGCCCTACGAGCAGTACTTC; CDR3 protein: CASSLATGGPYEQYF
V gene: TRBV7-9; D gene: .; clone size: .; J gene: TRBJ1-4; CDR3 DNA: TGTGCCAGCAGCCTGTACGGGTCAACTAATGAAAAACTGTTTTTT; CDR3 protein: CASSLYGSTNEKLFF
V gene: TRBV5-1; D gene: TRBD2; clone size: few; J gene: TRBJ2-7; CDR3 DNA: TGCGCCAGCAGCCCGTACCCCCGGGACTACCCCTCGTCTAGCGAGCAGTACTTC; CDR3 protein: CASSPYPRDYPSSSEQYF
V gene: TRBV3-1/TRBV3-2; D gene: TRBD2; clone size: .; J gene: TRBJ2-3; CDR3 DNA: TGTGCCAGCAGCGAGGGACTAGCGGGCACAGATACGCAGTATTTT; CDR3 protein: CASSEGLAGTDTQYF
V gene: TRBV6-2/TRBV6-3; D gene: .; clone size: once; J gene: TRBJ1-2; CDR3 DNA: TGTGCCAGCAGTCAATCCTCCGGGACTCTCTATGGCTACACCTTC; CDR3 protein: CASSQSSGTLYGYTF